This T cell receptor beta chain was obtained from a study of T cells in Graves' hyperthyroidism and ophthalmopathy. V was pared by 1 base and J by 4 bases, with 13 bases of the junction left unmatched. Germline CDR1 and CDR2: PRHDT and FYEKMQ (reference sequence). The CDR3 runs 18 residues. Amplification of TCR beta CDR3 regions used RNA as the template. With the HTBI primer set, the TCR CDR3 went through a first round of RT-PCR. TCRdb re-called the multiplex PCR reads with MiXCR, one entry per CDR3 protein. The sample has 300,000 to 450,000 distinct CDR3 sequences, about 14% seen once. The rearrangement links TRBV13 to TRBJ2-3; 8 bases are a match to TRBD2. Sequencing was done on a sample of blood. The source is a woman aged 25 to 39 with Graves' ophthalmopathy. The CDR3 loop is CASSLATTFKAGADTQYF. The CDR3 DNA is TGTGCCAGCAGCTTAGCCACTACTTTTAAAGCGGGGGCAGATACGCAGTATTTT.